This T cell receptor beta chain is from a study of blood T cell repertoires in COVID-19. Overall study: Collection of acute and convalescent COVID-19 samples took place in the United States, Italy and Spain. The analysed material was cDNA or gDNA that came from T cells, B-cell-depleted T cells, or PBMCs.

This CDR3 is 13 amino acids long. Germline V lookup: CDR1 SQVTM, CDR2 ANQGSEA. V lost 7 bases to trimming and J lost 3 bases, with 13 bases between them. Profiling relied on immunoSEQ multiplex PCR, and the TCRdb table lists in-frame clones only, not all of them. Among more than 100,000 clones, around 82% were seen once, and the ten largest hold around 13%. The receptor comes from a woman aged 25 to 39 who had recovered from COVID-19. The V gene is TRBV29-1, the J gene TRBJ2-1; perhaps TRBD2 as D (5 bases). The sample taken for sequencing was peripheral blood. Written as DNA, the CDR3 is TGCAGCGCCTTTCGGGGAGACTACAATGAGCAGTTCTTC. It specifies CSAFRGDYNEQFF.